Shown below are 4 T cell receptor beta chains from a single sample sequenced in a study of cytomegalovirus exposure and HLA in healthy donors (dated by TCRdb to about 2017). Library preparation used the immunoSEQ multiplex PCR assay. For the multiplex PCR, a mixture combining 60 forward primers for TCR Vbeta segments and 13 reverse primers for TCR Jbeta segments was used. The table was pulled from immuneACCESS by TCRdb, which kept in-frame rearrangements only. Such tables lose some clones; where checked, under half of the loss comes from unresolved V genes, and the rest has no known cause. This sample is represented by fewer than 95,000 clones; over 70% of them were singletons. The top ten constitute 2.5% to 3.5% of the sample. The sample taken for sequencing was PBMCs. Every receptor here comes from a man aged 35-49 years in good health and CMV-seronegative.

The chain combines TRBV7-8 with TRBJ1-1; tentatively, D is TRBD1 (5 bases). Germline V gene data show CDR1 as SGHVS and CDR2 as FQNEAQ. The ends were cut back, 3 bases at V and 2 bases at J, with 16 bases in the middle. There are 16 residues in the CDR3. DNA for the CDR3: TGTGCCAGCAGCTTGCAGCTGGGGCACCCAAACACTGAAGCTTTCTTT. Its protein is CASSLQLGHPNTEAFF.

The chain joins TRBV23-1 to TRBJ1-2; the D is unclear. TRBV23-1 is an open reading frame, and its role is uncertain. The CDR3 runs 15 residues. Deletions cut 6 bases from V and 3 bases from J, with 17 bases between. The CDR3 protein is CASRKRRRAHYGYTF. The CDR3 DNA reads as TGCGCCAGCAGGAAGAGAAGGAGGGCCCACTATGGCTACACCTTC.

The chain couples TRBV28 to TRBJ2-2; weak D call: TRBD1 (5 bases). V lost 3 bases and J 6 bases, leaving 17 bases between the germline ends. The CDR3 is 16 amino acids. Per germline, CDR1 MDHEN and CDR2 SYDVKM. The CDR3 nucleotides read TGTGCCAGCAGTTTCGCAGGGCGGTTATTGTCCGGGGAGCTGTTTTTT. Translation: CASSFAGRLLSGELFF.

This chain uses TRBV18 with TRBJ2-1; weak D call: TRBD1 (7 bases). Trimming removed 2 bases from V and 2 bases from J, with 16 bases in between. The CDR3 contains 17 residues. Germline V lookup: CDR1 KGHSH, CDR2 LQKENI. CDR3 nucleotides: TGTGCCAGCTCACCAACCTGGGCAGGGGGGACCTACAATGAGCAGTTCTTC. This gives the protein CASSPTWAGGTYNEQFF.